The TCR beta chain described here comes from a study of shared clonotypes between healthy human individuals. Only in-frame clones appear in the TCRdb table, and some are missing; sequencing was by immunoSEQ multiplex PCR. The data hold roughly 810,000 clones, with 95% to 97% observed a single time. Study results and caveats: Limitation of the genetic and exposure-history diversity represented came from the few donors.

CD45RO-negative CD8 cells positively selected for CCR7 made up the naive population, which excluded terminally differentiated effector memory CD45RA+ cells. Regarding this clone: Antigen: not known.

The sequencing input was naive CD8+ T cells sorted from blood. The origin of this receptor is a young man in good health.

The CDR3 region has the DNA TGTGCCAGCAGTTTATCAGGGCTAGCGGGTATAAATGAGCAGTTCTTC. It is translated as CASSLSGLAGINEQFF. V usage is TRBV27 and J usage is TRBJ2-1; TRBD2 matches at 8 bases. With 0 bases clipped from V and 7 bases from J, the junction kept 8 bases outside the gene matches. This CDR3 region has 16 residues. Looked up from germline, CDR1 is MNHEY and CDR2 is SMNVEV (reference sequence).